The entry that follows covers one T cell receptor beta chain sequence. Its target is not known. The expanded emulsion RT-PCR method captured paired alpha and beta chains from CD8+ T cells. CD8+ T cells were positively selected and incubated overnight in 10 IU/mL IL-2. With 1 base removed from V and 7 bases from J, the gap between germline ends came to 13 bases. This CDR3 comprises 15 residues. Germline assignment: CDR1 LNHNV and CDR2 YYDKDF (reference sequence). Blocking oligonucleotides added to a second nested PCR suppressed unpaired genes. TCRdb reanalysed the emulsion pairing reads using MiXCR and keeps one entry per CDR3 protein. Counted here are approximately 37,000 distinct CDR3 sequences, roughly 44% occurring once; the ten biggest clones make up approximately 62%. The data originate from a study of T cell repertoires in breast cancer. Overall study results and limits: TRBV7 predominated among shared TCRs, possibly a bias from eight TRBV7 primers.

Sequencing was carried out using CD8+ T cells. The chain couples TRBV15 to TRBJ1-4; no firm D call. The receptor comes from a pool of human donors with breast cancer or a healthy control (not recorded which). The CDR3 nucleotides are TGTGCCACCAGCAGAGTCTCCTTAGGGAGTGAAAAACTGTTTTTT. Translation gives CATSRVSLGSEKLFF.